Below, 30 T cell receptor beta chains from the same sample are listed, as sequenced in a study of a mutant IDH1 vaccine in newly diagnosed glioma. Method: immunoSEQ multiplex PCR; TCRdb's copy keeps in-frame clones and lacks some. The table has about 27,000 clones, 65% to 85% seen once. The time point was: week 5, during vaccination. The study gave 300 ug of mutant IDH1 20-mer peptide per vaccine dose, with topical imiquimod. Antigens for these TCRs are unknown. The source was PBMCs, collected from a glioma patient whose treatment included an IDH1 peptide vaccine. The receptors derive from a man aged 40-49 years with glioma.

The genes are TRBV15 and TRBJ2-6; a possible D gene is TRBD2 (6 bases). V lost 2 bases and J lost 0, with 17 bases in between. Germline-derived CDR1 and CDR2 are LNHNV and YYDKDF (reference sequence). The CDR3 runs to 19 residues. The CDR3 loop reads CATSRSGGVFSSGANVLTF. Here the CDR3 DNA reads TGTGCCACCAGCAGATCTGGAGGGGTATTTAGCTCTGGGGCCAACGTCCTGACTTTC.

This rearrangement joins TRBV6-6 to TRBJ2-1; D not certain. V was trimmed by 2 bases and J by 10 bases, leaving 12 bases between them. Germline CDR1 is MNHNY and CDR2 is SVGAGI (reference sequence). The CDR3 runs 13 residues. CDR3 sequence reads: CASSYEASREQFF. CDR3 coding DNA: TGTGCCAGCAGTTACGAGGCCAGCCGCGAGCAGTTCTTC.

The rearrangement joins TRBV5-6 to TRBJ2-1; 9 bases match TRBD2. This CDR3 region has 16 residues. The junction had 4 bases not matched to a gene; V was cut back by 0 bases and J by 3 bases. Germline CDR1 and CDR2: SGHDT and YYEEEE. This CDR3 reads CASSLGLAAIYNEQFF. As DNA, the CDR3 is TGTGCCAGCAGCTTGGGACTAGCGGCCATCTACAATGAGCAGTTCTTC. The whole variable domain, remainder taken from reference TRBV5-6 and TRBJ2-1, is DAGVTQSPTHLIKTRGQQVTLRCSPKSGHDTVSWYQQALGQGPQFIFQYYEEEERQRGNFPDRFSGHQFPNYSSELNVNALLLGDSALYLCASSLGLAAIYNEQFFGPGTRLTVL.

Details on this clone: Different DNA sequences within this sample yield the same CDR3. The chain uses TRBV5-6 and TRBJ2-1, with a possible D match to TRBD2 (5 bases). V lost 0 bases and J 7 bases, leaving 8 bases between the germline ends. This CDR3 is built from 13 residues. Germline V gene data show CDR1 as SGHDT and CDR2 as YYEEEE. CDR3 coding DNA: TGTGCCAGCAGCTTGGGGACTTTGAATGAGCAGTTCTTC. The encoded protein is CASSLGTLNEQFF. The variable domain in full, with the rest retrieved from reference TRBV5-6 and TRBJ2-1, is DAGVTQSPTHLIKTRGQQVTLRCSPKSGHDTVSWYQQALGQGPQFIFQYYEEEERQRGNFPDRFSGHQFPNYSSELNVNALLLGDSALYLCASSLGTLNEQFFGPGTRLTVL.

The CDR3 DNA follows: TGTGCCAGCAGCCCTTGGACAGGGGGGAACTATGGCTACACCTTC. Protein: CASSPWTGGNYGYTF. The chain recombines TRBV5-8 with TRBJ1-2; 10 bases line up with TRBD1. Germline CDR1 SGHTS, CDR2 YDEGEE. The CDR3 is made up of 15 amino acids. The V gene end was trimmed by 4 bases and the J gene end by 2 bases; junction bases not matched to a gene: 5. Drawing the rest from reference TRBV5-8 and TRBJ1-2, the complete variable domain is EAGVTQSPTHLIKTRGQQATLRCSPISGHTSVYWYQQALGLGLQFLLWYDEGEERNRGNFPPRFSGRQFPNYSSELNVNALELEDSALYLCASSPWTGGNYGYTFGSGTRLTVV.

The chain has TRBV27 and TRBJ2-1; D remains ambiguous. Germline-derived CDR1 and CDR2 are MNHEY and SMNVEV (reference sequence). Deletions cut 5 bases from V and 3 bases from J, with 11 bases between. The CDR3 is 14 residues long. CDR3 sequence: CASSPPDVYNEQFF. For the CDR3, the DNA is TGTGCCAGCAGTCCTCCGGACGTCTACAATGAGCAGTTCTTC.

DNA for the CDR3: TGTGCCAGCAGCTTAGTAAGTCAGGGAGGCTATGGCTACACCTTC. Protein sequence: CASSLVSQGGYGYTF. The genes are TRBV7-8 and TRBJ1-2, with a possible D match to TRBD1 (5 bases). V was clipped by 1 base and J by 4 bases, with 13 bases between them. The CDR3 is made up of 15 amino acids. From germline, CDR1 is SGHVS and CDR2 FQNEAQ.

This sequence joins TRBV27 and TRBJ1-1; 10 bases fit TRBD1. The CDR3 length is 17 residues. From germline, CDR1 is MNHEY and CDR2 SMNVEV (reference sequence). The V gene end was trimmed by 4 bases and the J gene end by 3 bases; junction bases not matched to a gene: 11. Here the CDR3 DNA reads TGTGCCAGCAGTTCCAAGCGACAGGGGGCCGGAGACACTGAAGCTTTCTTT. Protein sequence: CASSSKRQGAGDTEAFF.

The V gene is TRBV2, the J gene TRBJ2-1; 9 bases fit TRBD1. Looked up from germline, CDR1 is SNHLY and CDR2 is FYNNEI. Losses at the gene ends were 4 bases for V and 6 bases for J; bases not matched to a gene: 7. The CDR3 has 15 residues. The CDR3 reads CASSGGQGPSNEQFF. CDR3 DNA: TGTGCCAGCAGTGGCGGACAGGGGCCCTCCAATGAGCAGTTCTTC.

CDR3 sequence: CASSRDREYTEAFF. The CDR3 DNA sequence: TGTGCCAGCTCACGGGACAGGGAGTACACTGAAGCTTTCTTT. The chain couples TRBV18 to TRBJ1-1; 9 positions agree with TRBD1. CDR1 KGHSH and CDR2 LQKENI come from the germline V gene. The CDR3 loop spans 14 amino acids. The J segment lost 3 bases and the V segment lost 4 bases, leaving 3 bases of the junction unmatched.

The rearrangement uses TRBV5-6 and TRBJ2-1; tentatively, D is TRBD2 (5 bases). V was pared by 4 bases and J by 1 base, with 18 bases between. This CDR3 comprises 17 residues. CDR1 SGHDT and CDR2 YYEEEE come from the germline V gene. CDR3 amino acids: CASSRLMGGFSYNEQFF. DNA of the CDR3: TGTGCCAGCAGCAGGCTTATGGGCGGGTTTTCCTACAATGAGCAGTTCTTC. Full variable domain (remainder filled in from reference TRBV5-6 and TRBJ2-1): DAGVTQSPTHLIKTRGQQVTLRCSPKSGHDTVSWYQQALGQGPQFIFQYYEEEERQRGNFPDRFSGHQFPNYSSELNVNALLLGDSALYLCASSRLMGGFSYNEQFFGPGTRLTVL.

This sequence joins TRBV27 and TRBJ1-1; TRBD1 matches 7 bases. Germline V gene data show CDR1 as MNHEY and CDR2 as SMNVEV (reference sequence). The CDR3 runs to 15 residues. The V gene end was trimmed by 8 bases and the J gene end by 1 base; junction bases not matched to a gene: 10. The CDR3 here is CASGWRQGENTEAFF. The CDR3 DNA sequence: TGTGCCAGCGGTTGGAGACAGGGTGAGAACACTGAAGCTTTCTTT.

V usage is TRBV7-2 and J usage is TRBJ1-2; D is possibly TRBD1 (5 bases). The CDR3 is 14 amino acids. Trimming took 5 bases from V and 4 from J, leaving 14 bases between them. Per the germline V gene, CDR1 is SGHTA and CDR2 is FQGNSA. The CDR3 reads CASSAGPGSYGYTF. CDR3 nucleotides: TGTGCCAGCAGCGCGGGGCCGGGGTCCTATGGCTACACCTTC.

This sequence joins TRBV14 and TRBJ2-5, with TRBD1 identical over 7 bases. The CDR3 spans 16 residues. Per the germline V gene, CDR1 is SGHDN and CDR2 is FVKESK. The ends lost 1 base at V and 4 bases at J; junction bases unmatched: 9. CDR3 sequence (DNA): TGTGCCAGCAGCCAAGGGGAGAGACAGGGAACAGAGACCCAGTACTTC. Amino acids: CASSQGERQGTETQYF.

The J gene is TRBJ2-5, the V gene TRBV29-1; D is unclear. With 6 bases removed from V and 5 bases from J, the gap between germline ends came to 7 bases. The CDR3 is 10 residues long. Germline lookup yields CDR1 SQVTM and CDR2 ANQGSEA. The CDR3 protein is CSVRLETQYF. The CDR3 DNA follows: TGCAGCGTACGTTTGGAGACCCAGTACTTC. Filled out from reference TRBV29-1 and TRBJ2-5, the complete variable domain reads SAVISQKPSRDICQRGTSLTIQCQVDSQVTMMFWYRQQPGQSLTLIATANQGSEATYESGFVIDKFPISRPNLTFSTLTVSNMSPEDSSIYLCSVRLETQYFGPGTRLLVL.

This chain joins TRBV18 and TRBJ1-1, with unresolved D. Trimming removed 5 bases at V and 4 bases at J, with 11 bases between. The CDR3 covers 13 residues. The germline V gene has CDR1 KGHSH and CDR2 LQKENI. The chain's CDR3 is CASSSAEGTEAFF. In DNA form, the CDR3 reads TGTGCCAGCTCATCCGCAGAGGGCACTGAAGCTTTCTTT.

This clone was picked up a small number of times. This CDR3 is CASIARRNTEAFF. DNA for the CDR3: TGTGCCAGCATTGCGAGGAGAAACACTGAAGCTTTCTTT. The chain employs TRBV6-5 and TRBJ1-1; the D is unclear. This CDR3 comprises 13 residues. V lost 7 bases and J lost 2, with 11 bases in between. Germline V gene lookup returns CDR1 MNHEY and CDR2 SVGAGI.

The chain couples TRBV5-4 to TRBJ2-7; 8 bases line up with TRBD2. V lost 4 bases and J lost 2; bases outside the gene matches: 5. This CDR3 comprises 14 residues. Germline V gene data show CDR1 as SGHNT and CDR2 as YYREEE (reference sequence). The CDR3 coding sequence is TGTGCCAGCAGCACTAGCGGCCTAACCTACGAGCAGTACTTC. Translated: CASSTSGLTYEQYF.

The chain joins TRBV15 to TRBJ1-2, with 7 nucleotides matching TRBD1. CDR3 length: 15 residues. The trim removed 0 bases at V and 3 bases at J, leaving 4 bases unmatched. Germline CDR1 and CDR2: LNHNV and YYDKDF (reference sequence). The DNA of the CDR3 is TGTGCCACCAGCAGAGACCCGGGACAGTACTATGGCTACACCTTC. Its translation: CATSRDPGQYYGYTF.

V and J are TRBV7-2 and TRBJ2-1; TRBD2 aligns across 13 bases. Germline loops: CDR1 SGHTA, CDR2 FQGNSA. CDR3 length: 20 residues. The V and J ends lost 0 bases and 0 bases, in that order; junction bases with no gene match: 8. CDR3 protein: CASSLARGTSGNSSYNEQFF. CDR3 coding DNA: TGTGCCAGCAGCTTAGCCCGCGGGACTAGCGGGAATAGCTCCTACAATGAGCAGTTCTTC.

The chain's CDR3 is CASSEGPDYNEQFF. CDR3 nucleotides: TGTGCCAGCAGTGAAGGACCGGATTACAATGAGCAGTTCTTC. The gene calls are TRBV6-1 and TRBJ2-1; no clear D gene. CDR3 length equals 14 residues. Trimming cost V 1 base and J 4 bases, with 8 bases left between them. The V gene's germline CDR1 is MNHNS and CDR2 SASEGT.

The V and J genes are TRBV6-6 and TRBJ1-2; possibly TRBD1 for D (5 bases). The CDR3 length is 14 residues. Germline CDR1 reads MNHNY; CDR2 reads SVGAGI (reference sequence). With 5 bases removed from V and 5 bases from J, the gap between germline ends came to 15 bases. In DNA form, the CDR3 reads TGTGCCAGCAGTCGGACGGACACTATGTATGGCTACACCTTC. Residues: CASSRTDTMYGYTF.

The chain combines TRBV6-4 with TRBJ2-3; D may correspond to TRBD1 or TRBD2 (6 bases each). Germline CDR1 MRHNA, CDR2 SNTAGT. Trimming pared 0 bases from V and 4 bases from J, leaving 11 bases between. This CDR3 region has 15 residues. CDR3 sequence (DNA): TGTGCCAGCAGTGACTCGGGGGGCCCCCCAGATACGCAGTATTTT. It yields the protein CASSDSGGPPDTQYF.

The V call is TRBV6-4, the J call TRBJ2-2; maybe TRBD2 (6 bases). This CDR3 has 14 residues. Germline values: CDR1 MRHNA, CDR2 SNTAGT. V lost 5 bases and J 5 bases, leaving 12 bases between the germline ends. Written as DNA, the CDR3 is TGTGCCAGCAGTTCGGGCCGGGAGACCGGGGAGCTGTTTTTT. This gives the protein CASSSGRETGELFF.

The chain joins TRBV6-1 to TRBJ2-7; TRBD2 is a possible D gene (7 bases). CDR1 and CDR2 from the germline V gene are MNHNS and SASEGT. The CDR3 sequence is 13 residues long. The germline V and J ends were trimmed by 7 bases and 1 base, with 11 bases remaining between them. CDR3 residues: CASIEGGSYEQYV. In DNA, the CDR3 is TGTGCCAGCATTGAGGGGGGGTCCTACGAGCAGTACGTC.

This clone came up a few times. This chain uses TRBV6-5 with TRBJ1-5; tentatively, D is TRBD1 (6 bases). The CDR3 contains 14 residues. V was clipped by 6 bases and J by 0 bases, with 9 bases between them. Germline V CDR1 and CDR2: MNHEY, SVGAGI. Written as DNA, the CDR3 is TGTGCCAGCAGGGGGGCACTTAGCAATCAGCCCCAGCATTTT. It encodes CASRGALSNQPQHF.

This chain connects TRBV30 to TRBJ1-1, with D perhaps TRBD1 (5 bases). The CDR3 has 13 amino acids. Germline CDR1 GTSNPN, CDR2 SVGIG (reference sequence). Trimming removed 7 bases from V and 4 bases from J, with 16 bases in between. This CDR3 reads CAYDSRRGTEAFF. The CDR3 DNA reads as TGTGCCTACGACTCCCGAAGGGGCACTGAAGCTTTCTTT.

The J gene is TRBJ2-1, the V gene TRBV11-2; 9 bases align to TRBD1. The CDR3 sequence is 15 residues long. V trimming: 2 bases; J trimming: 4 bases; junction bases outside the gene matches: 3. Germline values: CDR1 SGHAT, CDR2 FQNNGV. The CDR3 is CASSLSTGGYNEQFF. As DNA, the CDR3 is TGTGCCAGCAGCTTATCGACAGGGGGGTACAATGAGCAGTTCTTC. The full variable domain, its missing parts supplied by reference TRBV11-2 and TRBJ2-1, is EAGVAQSPRYKIIEKRQSVAFWCNPISGHATLYWYQQILGQGPKLLIQFQNNGVVDDSQLPKDRFSAERLKGVDSTLKIQPAKLEDSAVYLCASSLSTGGYNEQFFGPGTRLTVL.

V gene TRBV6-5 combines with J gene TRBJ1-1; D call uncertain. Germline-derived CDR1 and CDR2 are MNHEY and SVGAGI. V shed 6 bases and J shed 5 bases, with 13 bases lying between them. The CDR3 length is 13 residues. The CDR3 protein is CASSRPAGTEAFF. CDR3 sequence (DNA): TGTGCCAGCAGCCGTCCCGCCGGGACTGAAGCTTTCTTT.

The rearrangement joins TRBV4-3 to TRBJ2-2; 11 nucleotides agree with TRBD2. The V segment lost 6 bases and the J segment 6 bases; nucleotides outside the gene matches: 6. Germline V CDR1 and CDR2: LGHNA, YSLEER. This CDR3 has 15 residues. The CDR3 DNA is TGCGCCAGCAGTGGGCTAGCGGGAGGAGCCGGGGAGCTGTTTTTT. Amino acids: CASSGLAGGAGELFF.